This T cell receptor (beta chain) emerged from a study of regulatory T cells in long-lasting Graves disease. Study summary: Graves' patients, newly diagnosed, had taken antithyroid drugs under 3 months. The study, taken as a whole, reports: Favored usage of TRBV28, TRBJ1-2 and TRBJ2-5 was recorded in persistent disease. With some 2,700 shared public clonotypes, persistent patients exceeded new patients, who shared about a thousand.

The V end was cut by 2 bases, the J end by 1 base, with 11 bases between. This CDR3 is built from 15 residues. Germline V gene sequence: CDR1 KGHSH, CDR2 LQKENI. Arm-PCR with iRepertoire HTBI primers amplified the CDR3 regions for these TCR beta libraries. MiXCR, run by TCRdb on the multiplex PCR reads, gives a single entry per CDR3 protein. The sample records under 800,000 distinct CDR3 sequences, roughly 15% being singletons. This clonotype came up many times. Its specificity is unknown. Indicated time point: newly diagnosed GD, antithyroid drugs for less than 3 months. Following extraction of RNA from PBMCs, that RNA was used to make the TCR library. These data were likewise used in another study, on T cells in Graves' hyperthyroidism and ophthalmopathy. According to that study: Ophthalmopathy got predicted by the model a median around 6.8 months before its onset.

The V call is TRBV18, the J call TRBJ1-1, with D perhaps matching TRBD1 (5 bases). The origin of this receptor is a woman in her twenties or thirties with Graves disease. Specimen: peripheral blood mononuclear cells (PBMCs), collected at new diagnosis, from a patient treated with antithyroid drugs. CDR3 DNA: TGTGCCAGCTCACCAGTAAAGGGGCCGAACACTGAAGCTTTCTTT. Its translation is CASSPVKGPNTEAFF.